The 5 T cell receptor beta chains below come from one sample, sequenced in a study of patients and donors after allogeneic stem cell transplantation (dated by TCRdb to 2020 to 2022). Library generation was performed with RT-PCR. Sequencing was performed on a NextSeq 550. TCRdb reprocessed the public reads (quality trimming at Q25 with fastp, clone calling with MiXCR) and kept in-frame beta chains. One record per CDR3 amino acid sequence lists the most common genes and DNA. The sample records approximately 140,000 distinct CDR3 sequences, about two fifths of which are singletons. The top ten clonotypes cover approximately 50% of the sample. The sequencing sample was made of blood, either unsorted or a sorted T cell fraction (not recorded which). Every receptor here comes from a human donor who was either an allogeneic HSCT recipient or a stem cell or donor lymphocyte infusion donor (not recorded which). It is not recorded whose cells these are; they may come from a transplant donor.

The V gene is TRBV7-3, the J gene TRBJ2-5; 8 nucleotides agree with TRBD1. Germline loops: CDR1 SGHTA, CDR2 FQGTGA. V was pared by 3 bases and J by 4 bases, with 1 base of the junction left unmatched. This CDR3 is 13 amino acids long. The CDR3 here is CASSFTGGETQYF. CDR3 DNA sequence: TGTGCCAGCAGCTTTACAGGGGGAGAGACCCAGTACTTC. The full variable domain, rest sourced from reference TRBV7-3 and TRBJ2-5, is GAGVSQTPSNKVTEKGKYVELRCDPISGHTALYWYRQSLGQGPEFLIYFQGTGAADDSGLPNDRFFAVRPEGSVSTLKIQRTERGDSAVYLCASSFTGGETQYFGPGTRLLVL.

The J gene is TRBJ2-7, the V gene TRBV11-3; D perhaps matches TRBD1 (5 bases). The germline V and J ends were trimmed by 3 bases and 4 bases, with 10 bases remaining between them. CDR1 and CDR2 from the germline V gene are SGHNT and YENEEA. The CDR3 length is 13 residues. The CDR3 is CASSFTTGYEQYF. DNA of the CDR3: TGTGCCAGCAGCTTCACAACAGGATACGAGCAGTACTTC.

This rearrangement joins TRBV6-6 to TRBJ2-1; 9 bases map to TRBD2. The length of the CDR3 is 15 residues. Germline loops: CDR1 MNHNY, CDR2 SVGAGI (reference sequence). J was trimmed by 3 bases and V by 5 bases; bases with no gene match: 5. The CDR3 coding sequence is TGTGCCAGCAGTCACAGCGGGGGGCGCTACAATGAGCAGTTCTTC. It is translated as CASSHSGGRYNEQFF.

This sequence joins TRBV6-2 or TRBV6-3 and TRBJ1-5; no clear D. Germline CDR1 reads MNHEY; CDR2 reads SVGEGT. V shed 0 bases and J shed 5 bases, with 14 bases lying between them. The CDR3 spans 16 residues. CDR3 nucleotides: TGTGCCAGCAGTTACTCAATGGGGTATATCCATCAGCCCCAGCATTTT. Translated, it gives CASSYSMGYIHQPQHF.

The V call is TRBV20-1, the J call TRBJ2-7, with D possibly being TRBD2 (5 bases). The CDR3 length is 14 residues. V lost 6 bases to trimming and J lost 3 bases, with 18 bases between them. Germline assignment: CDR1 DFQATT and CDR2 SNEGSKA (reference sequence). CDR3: CSALDIAIHYEQYF. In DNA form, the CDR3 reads TGCAGTGCACTCGACATAGCGATACACTACGAGCAGTACTTC.